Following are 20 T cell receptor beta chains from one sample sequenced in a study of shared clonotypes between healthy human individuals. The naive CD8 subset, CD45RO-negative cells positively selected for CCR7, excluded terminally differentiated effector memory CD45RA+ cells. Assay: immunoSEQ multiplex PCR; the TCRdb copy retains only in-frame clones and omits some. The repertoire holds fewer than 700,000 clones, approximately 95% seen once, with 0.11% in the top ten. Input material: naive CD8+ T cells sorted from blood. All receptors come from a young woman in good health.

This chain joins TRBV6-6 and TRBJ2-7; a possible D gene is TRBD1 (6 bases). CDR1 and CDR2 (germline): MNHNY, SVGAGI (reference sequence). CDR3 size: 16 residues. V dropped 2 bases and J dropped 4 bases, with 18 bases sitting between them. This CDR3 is CASSYNSETGFYEQYF. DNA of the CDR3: TGTGCCAGCAGTTACAACTCGGAAACAGGGTTTTACGAGCAGTACTTC.

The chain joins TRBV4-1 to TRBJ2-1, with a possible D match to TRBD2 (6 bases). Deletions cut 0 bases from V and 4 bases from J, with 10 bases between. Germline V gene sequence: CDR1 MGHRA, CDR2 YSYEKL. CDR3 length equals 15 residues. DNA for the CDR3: TGCGCCAGCAGCCAAGATCACCGGGAGTACAATGAGCAGTTCTTC. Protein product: CASSQDHREYNEQFF.

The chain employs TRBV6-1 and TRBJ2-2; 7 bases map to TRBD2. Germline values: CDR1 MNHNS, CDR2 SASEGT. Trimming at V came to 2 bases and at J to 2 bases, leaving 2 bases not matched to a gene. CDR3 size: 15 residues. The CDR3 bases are TGTGCCAGCAGTGAATGGGAGGGAAACACCGGGGAGCTGTTTTTT. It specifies CASSEWEGNTGELFF.

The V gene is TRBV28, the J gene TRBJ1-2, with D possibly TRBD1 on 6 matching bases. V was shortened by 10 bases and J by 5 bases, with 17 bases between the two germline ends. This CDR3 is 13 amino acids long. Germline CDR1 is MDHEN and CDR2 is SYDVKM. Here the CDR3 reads CATDPGGAYGYTF. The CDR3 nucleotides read TGTGCCACCGACCCCGGGGGCGCATATGGCTACACCTTC.

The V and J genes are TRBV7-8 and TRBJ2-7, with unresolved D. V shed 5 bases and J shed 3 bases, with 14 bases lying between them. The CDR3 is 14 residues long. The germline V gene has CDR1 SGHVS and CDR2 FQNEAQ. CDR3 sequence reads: CASSPQKFDYEQYF. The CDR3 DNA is TGTGCCAGCAGCCCACAGAAGTTTGACTACGAGCAGTACTTC.

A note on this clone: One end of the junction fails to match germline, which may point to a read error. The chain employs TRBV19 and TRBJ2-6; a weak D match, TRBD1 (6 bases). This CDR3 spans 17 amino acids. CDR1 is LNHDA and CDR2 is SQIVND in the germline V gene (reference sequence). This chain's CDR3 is CASSSPEQGSGANVLTF. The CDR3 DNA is TGTGCCAGCAGTAGTCCCGAACAGGGATCTGGGGCCAACGTCCTGACTTTC.

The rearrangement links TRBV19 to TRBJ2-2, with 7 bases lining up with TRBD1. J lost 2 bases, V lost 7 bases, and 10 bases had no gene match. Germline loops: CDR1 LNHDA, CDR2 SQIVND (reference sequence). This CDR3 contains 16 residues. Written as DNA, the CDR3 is TGTGCCAGTATCTCAATCGGGACAGATAACACCGGGGAGCTGTTTTTT. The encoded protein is CASISIGTDNTGELFF.

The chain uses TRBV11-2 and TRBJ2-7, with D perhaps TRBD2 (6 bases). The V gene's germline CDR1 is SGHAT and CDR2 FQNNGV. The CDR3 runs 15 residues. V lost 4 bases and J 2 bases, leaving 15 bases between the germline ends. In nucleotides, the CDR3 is TGTGCCAGCAGCTCCCTTACTAGCAACCCCTACGAGCAGTACTTC. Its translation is CASSSLTSNPYEQYF. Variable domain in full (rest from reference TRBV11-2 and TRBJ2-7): EAGVAQSPRYKIIEKRQSVAFWCNPISGHATLYWYQQILGQGPKLLIQFQNNGVVDDSQLPKDRFSAERLKGVDSTLKIQPAKLEDSAVYLCASSSLTSNPYEQYFGPGTRLTVT.

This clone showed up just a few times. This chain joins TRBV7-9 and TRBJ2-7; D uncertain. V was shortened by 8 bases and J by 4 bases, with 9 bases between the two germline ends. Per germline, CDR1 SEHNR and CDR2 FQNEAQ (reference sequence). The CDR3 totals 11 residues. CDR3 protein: CASRKGYEQYF. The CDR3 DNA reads TGTGCCAGCCGGAAGGGATACGAGCAGTACTTC.

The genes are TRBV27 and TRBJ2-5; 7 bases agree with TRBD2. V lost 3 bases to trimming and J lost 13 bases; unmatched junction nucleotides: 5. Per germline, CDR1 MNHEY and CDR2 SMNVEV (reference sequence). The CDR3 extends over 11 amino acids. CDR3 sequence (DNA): TGTGCCAGCAGTTTTGGCGGGAGCACGTACTTC. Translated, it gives CASSFGGSTYF.

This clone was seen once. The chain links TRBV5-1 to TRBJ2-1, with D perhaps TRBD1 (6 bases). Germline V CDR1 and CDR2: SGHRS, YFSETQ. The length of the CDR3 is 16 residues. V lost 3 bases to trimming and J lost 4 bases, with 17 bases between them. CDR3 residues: CASSWSGDVFYNEQFF. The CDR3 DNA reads TGCGCCAGCAGCTGGTCAGGGGACGTATTTTACAATGAGCAGTTCTTC.

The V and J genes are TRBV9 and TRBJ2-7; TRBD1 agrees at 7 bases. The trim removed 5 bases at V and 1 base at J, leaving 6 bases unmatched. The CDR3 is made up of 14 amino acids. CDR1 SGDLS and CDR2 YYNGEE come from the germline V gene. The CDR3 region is CASSGTASSYEQYF. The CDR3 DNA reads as TGTGCCAGCAGTGGGACAGCATCATCCTACGAGCAGTACTTC.

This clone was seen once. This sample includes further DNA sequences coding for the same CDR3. As DNA, the CDR3 is TGTGCCAGCAGTTGGACTAGCTCATACGAGCAGTACTTC. It is translated as CASSWTSSYEQYF. The chain uses TRBV28 and TRBJ2-7, with TRBD2 matching 8 bases. The CDR3 totals 13 residues. V dropped 4 bases and J dropped 4; count of bases not matched to a gene: 3. Germline values: CDR1 MDHEN, CDR2 SYDVKM.

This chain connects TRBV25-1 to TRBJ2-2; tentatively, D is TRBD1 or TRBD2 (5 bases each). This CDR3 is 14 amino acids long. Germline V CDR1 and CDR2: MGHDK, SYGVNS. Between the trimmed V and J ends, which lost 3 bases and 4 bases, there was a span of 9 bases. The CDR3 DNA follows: TGTGCCAGCAGTGAGGTTGGGGGCACCGGGGAGCTGTTTTTT. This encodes CASSEVGGTGELFF.

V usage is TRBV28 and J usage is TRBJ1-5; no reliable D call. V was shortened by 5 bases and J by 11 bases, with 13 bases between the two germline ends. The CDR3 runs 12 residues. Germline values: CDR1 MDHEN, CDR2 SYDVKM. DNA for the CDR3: TGTGCCAGCAGTCCTAGTTCCCAAGCCCAGCATTTT. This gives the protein CASSPSSQAQHF.

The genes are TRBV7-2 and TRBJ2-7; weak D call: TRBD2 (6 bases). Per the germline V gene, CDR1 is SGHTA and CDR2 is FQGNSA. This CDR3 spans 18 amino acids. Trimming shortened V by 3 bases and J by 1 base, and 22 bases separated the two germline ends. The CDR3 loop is CASSFLAPGTELSYEQYF. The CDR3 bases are TGTGCCAGCAGCTTTCTCGCCCCCGGGACTGAATTATCCTACGAGCAGTACTTC. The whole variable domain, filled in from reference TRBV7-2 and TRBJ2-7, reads GAGVSQSPSNKVTEKGKDVELRCDPISGHTALYWYRQSLGQGLEFLIYFQGNSAPDKSGLPSDRFSAERTGGSVSTLTIQRTQQEDSAVYLCASSFLAPGTELSYEQYFGPGTRLTVT.

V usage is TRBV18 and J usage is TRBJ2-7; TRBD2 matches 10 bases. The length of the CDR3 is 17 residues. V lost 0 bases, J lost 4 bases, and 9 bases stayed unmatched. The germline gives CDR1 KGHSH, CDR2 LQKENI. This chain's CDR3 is CASSPPVQREGQYEQYF. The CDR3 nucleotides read TGTGCCAGCTCACCACCGGTTCAGCGGGAGGGCCAGTACGAGCAGTACTTC.

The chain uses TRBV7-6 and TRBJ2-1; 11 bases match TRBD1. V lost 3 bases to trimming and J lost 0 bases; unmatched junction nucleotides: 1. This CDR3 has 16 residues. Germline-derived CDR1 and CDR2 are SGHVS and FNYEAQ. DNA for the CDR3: TGTGCCAGCAGCTTCGGGACAGGGGGCTCCTACAATGAGCAGTTCTTC. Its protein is CASSFGTGGSYNEQFF. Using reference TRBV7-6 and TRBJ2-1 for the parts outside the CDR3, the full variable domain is GAGVSQSPRYKVTKRGQDVALRCDPISGHVSLYWYRQALGQGPEFLTYFNYEAQQDKSGLPNDRFSAERPEGSISTLTIQRTEQRDSAMYRCASSFGTGGSYNEQFFGPGTRLTVL.

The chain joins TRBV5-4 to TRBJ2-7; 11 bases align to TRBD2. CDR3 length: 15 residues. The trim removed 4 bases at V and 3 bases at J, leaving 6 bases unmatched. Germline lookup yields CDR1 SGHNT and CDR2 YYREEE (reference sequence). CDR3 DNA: TGTGCCAGCAGCCCCACTAGCGGGGGTAACTACGAGCAGTACTTC. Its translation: CASSPTSGGNYEQYF. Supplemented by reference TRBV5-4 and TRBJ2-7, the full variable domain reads ETGVTQSPTHLIKTRGQQVTLRCSSQSGHNTVSWYQQALGQGPQFIFQYYREEENGRGNFPPRFSGLQFPNYSSELNVNALELDDSALYLCASSPTSGGNYEQYFGPGTRLTVT.

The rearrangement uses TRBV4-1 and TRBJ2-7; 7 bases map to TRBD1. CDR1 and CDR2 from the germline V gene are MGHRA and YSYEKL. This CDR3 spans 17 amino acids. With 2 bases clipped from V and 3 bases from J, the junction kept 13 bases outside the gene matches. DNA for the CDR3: TGCGCCAGCAGCCAACGAAGTACGACAGGGCAGGGCTACGAGCAGTACTTC. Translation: CASSQRSTTGQGYEQYF.